Below are 22 T cell receptor beta chains sequenced from a single sample in a study of T cells expressing NK-cell markers. Reanalyzing the 5' RACE reads, TCRdb keeps one entry per CDR3 protein, without DNA. This repertoire includes approximately 550,000 distinct CDR3 sequences. Sequencing was performed on blood T cells: a sorted CD56 or NKG2C T cell subset, CD4+ or CD8+ T cells, or bulk PBMC T cells (not recorded which). Receptors originate from a man between 18 and 35 years old in good health.

The chain is built from TRBV11-2 and TRBJ2-7; there is no DNA to check the TCRdb D call of TRBD2. Germline CDR1 and CDR2: SGHAT and FQNNGV. The length of the CDR3 is 15 residues. CDR3 loop: CASSLGTSGDYEQYF. Supplemented by reference TRBV11-2 and TRBJ2-7, the full variable domain reads EAGVAQSPRYKIIEKRQSVAFWCNPISGHATLYWYQQILGQGPKLLIQFQNNGVVDDSQLPKDRFSAERLKGVDSTLKIQPAKLEDSAVYLCASSLGTSGDYEQYFGPGTRLTVT.

The J gene is TRBJ1-1, the V gene TRBV6-5. The germline V gene encodes CDR1 MNHEY and CDR2 SVGAGI. There are 15 residues in the CDR3. CDR3 sequence: CASSYLWQPNTEAFF.

The genes are TRBV12-3 or TRBV12-4 and TRBJ1-2; the D gene TCRdb calls, TRBD1, cannot be checked with no DNA. The CDR3 covers 13 residues. The chain's CDR3 is CASSLYGTYGYTF.

V and J are TRBV4-1 and TRBJ2-3. The CDR3 covers 16 residues. In germline, CDR1 is MGHRA, CDR2 YSYEKL. The CDR3 loop is CASSQVNSIPTDTQYF.

The gene calls are TRBV7-9 and TRBJ2-3; the TCRdb call, TRBD1, lacks DNA for checking. There are 15 residues in the CDR3. Germline V gives CDR1 SEHNR, CDR2 FQNEAQ (reference sequence). The CDR3: CATSFLTGRVDTQYF. The full variable domain, in which reference TRBV7-9 and TRBJ2-3 provide the parts outside the CDR3, is DTGVSQNPRHKITKRGQNVTFRCDPISEHNRLYWYRQTLGQGPEFLTYFQNEAQLEKSRLLSDRFSAERPKGSFSTLEIQRTEQGDSAMYLCATSFLTGRVDTQYFGPGTRLTVL.

The rearrangement links TRBV6-1 to TRBJ1-1; TCRdb designates TRBD1, a call that cannot be tested without DNA. CDR1 is MNHNS and CDR2 is SASEGT in the germline V gene. CDR3 size: 17 residues. Here the CDR3 reads CASYRFSSSRMNTEAFF.

The chain couples TRBV6-5 to TRBJ1-3. Germline CDR1 reads MNHEY; CDR2 reads SVGAGI. The CDR3 has 17 amino acids. The CDR3 loop is CASSYSPSDLSGNTIYF.

This chain uses TRBV7-3 with TRBJ2-1. From germline, CDR1 is SGHTA and CDR2 FQGTGA. CDR3 length: 15 residues. This CDR3 reads CASSLTSRALNEQFF.

The chain uses TRBV6-1 and TRBJ2-5; the TCRdb call, TRBD1, lacks DNA for checking. Germline V gives CDR1 MNHNS, CDR2 SASEGT. The CDR3 is made up of 13 amino acids. CDR3: CASSRTVQETQYF.

The genes are TRBV12-5 and TRBJ1-5; with no DNA, the TCRdb D assignment of TRBD1 cannot be verified. CDR1 is LGHNT, CDR2 FRNRAP, per germline. CDR3 length: 15 amino acids. CDR3 in amino acids: CASGLGQGIDQPQHF.

This sequence joins TRBV25-1 and TRBJ2-2; the TRBD1 assignment by TCRdb is unverifiable without DNA. The V gene's germline CDR1 is MGHDK and CDR2 SYGVNS. CDR3 length: 16 amino acids. The CDR3 here is CASSEWGRQNTGELFF. The full variable domain, rest sourced from reference TRBV25-1 and TRBJ2-2, is EADIYQTPRYLVIGTGKKITLECSQTMGHDKMYWYQQDPGMELHLIHYSYGVNSTEKGDLSSESTVSRIRTEHFPLTLESARPSHTSQYLCASSEWGRQNTGELFFGEGSRLTVL.

V gene TRBV7-9 combines with J gene TRBJ1-4; with no DNA, the TCRdb D assignment of TRBD1 cannot be verified. The CDR3 is 14 amino acids. CDR1 is SEHNR and CDR2 is FQNEAQ in the germline V gene (reference sequence). This CDR3 reads CASSLGTVNEKLFF.

The rearrangement joins TRBV6-5 to TRBJ2-3; the TCRdb D gene call, TRBD2, has no DNA to confirm it. The CDR3 extends over 16 amino acids. Looked up from germline, CDR1 is MNHEY and CDR2 is SVGAGI. The CDR3 loop reads CASSYGRGGSTDTQYF.

This chain uses TRBV4-2 with TRBJ1-1; the D call from TCRdb, TRBD1, cannot be confirmed without DNA. Germline CDR1 and CDR2: LGHNA and YNFKEQ. The CDR3 is made up of 15 amino acids. Here the CDR3 reads CASSQPDRPYTEAFF.

This chain links TRBV6-9 with TRBJ2-5; TCRdb lists TRBD1, though no DNA is available to test this call. This CDR3 region has 16 residues. Per germline, CDR1 MNHGY and CDR2 SVAAGI. The CDR3 is CASSFRWGDSRETQYF.

The CDR3 protein is CAWSATGQGLNYEQYF. This rearrangement joins TRBV30 to TRBJ2-7; there is no DNA to check the TCRdb D call of TRBD1. The CDR3 runs 16 residues. CDR1 is GTSNPN, CDR2 SVGIG, per germline (reference sequence).

The CDR3: CASTHLLAGNTDTQYF. The genes are TRBV27 and TRBJ2-3; TCRdb names TRBD2, which stays unverified in the absence of DNA. In germline, CDR1 is MNHEY, CDR2 SMNVEV (reference sequence). The CDR3 is 16 residues long.

This chain links TRBV5-1 with TRBJ2-1; the TCRdb call, TRBD1, lacks DNA for checking. The CDR3 runs to 16 residues. In germline, CDR1 is SGHRS, CDR2 YFSETQ. The CDR3 loop is CASSSLGAVGGNEQFF.

V and J are TRBV7-8 and TRBJ2-5. There are 14 residues in the CDR3. CDR1 is SGHVS, CDR2 FQNEAQ, per germline. This CDR3 is CASSITESQETQYF.

The J gene is TRBJ1-1, the V gene TRBV3-1; TCRdb's D call of TRBD1 is untestable without DNA. Germline V gene data show CDR1 as LGHDT and CDR2 as YNNKEL (reference sequence). The CDR3 contains 15 residues. This chain's CDR3 is CASSQNTGENTEAFF. Full variable domain (missing parts from reference TRBV3-1 and TRBJ1-1): DTAVSQTPKYLVTQMGNDKSIKCEQNLGHDTMYWYKQDSKKFLKIMFSYNNKELIINETVPNRFSPKSPDKAHLNLHINSLELGDSAVYFCASSQNTGENTEAFFGQGTRLTVV.

The CDR3 region is CASSLRPRGRNTDTQYF. This chain uses TRBV7-2 with TRBJ2-3; no DNA is available, so the TRBD1 call from TCRdb remains unchecked. The CDR3 extends over 17 amino acids. Germline V lookup: CDR1 SGHTA, CDR2 FQGNSA.

The chain has TRBV11-2 and TRBJ2-5; TCRdb returns TRBD2, unconfirmable since there is no DNA. CDR3 size: 18 residues. Germline lookup yields CDR1 SGHAT and CDR2 FQNNGV. The CDR3 sequence: CASSLRVWGDSGRETQYF.